A selection of T cell receptor beta chains follows, all from one sample in a study of blood T cell repertoires in COVID-19. Method: immunoSEQ multiplex PCR; TCRdb's copy keeps in-frame clones and lacks some. Of a few hundred thousand clones listed, about 81% are singletons. Sequenced sample: peripheral blood. The receptors stem from a woman in her 70s with COVID-19, enrolled during active disease. Both conserved end residues are part of each CDR3. D genes are given only for firm matches. Rows may omit the clone size; those that give it use once, few, many or a size class.

CDR3 DNA,CDR3 protein,J gene,clone size,V gene,D gene
TGTGCCAGCAGGGAAGGACAGCCCTATGGCTACACCTTC,CASREGQPYGYTF,TRBJ1-2,NA,TRBV6-1,NA
TGTGCCAGCAGCTTTAGCGGGATTAAAGGCACAGATACGCAGTATTTT,CASSFSGIKGTDTQYF,TRBJ2-3,NA,TRBV5-4,TRBD2
TGTGCCACCCGGGGGAGGACGGACACTGAAGCTTTCTTT,CATRGRTDTEAFF,TRBJ1-1,NA,TRBV30,NA
TGCGCCAGCAGTGAGTATGGGACTAGCGGGAGAGGTGAGCAGTTCTTC,CASSEYGTSGRGEQFF,TRBJ2-1,NA,TRBV10-1,TRBD2
TGCGCCAGCAGCCCGGGGACAGGGCGGAGAGAAAAACTGTTTTTT,CASSPGTGRREKLFF,TRBJ1-4,NA,TRBV4-1,TRBD1
TGTGCCAGCAAGGCACTAATGAACACTGAAGCTTTCTTT,CASKALMNTEAFF,TRBJ1-1,once,TRBV6-8,NA
TGTGCCAGCAGTCCCCTAGCTGTGAGCTCCTACGAGCAGTACTTC,CASSPLAVSSYEQYF,TRBJ2-7,NA,TRBV7-2,NA
TGTGCCAGCCACCAGACGGGTCGCGCGAACACCGGGGAGCTGTTTTTT,CASHQTGRANTGELFF,TRBJ2-2,NA,TRBV2,NA
TGTGCCAGCAGTTACCGTCTCGACAGGGACTATGGCTACACCTTC,CASSYRLDRDYGYTF,TRBJ1-2,NA,TRBV6-5,TRBD1
TGTGCCAGCAGCTTAGGTCCGCGAGGCACTGAAGCTTTCTTT,CASSLGPRGTEAFF,TRBJ1-1,NA,TRBV7-2,NA
TGTGCCAGCAGCTACGGACAGGAGGGTCAGCCCCAGCATTTT,CASSYGQEGQPQHF,TRBJ1-5,NA,TRBV2,TRBD1
TGCGCCAGCAGCCAAGGGTACGGGGGTAGATACTACGAGCAGTACTTC,CASSQGYGGRYYEQYF,TRBJ2-7,NA,TRBV4-3,NA
TGTGCCAGCAGTTATACAGGGGGCGTCGGCTTGAACACTGAAGCTTTCTTT,CASSYTGGVGLNTEAFF,TRBJ1-1,NA,TRBV7-9,TRBD1
TGCGCCAGCAGCCAAGCGTCTGCAGCGGTCACAGATACGCAGTATTTT,CASSQASAAVTDTQYF,TRBJ2-3,NA,TRBV4-3,NA
TGTGCCAGCAGTTTCGGGGGGGTCACTGAAGCTTTCTTT,CASSFGGVTEAFF,TRBJ1-1,NA,TRBV27,NA
TGTGCCAGCAGTGGAGGGAGAGGGCTTAATGAAAAACTGTTTTTT,CASSGGRGLNEKLFF,TRBJ1-4,NA,TRBV25-1,NA
TGTGCCAGCAGCTTTAACAGGGGAGAGCAAGAGACCCAGTACTTC,CASSFNRGEQETQYF,TRBJ2-5,NA,TRBV7-2,TRBD1
TGTGCCATGGGGAGGGAGGGCTCCTACAATGAGCAGTTCTTC,CAMGREGSYNEQFF,TRBJ2-1,NA,TRBV10-3,TRBD2
TGTGCCAGCAGACGGACAGGGGATGAAACTGAAGCTTTCTTT,CASRRTGDETEAFF,TRBJ1-1,NA,TRBV7-3,TRBD1
TGCAGTGCTAGCAGCAATGAGCAGTTCTTC,CSASSNEQFF,TRBJ2-1,NA,TRBV20-1,NA
TGTGCCAGCAGCTTGCGTAGAATCTCTGGAAACACCATATATTTT,CASSLRRISGNTIYF,TRBJ1-3,NA,TRBV5-8,NA
TGTGCCAGTATGGGAGATCAAATGAACACTGAAGCTTTCTTT,CASMGDQMNTEAFF,TRBJ1-1,NA,TRBV19,NA
TGTGCCAGCGGGACTCTTATGAACACTGAAGCTTTCTTT,CASGTLMNTEAFF,TRBJ1-1,once,TRBV27,NA
TGTGCCAGCAGCCGGACAGGGTCCTACGAGCAGTACTTC,CASSRTGSYEQYF,TRBJ2-7,NA,TRBV7-9,TRBD1
TGTGCCAGCCAGGACCCCGGGACAGGGGACTCCGAGCAGTACTTC,CASQDPGTGDSEQYF,TRBJ2-7,NA,TRBV28,TRBD1
TGCAGCGTTGAAGATGGGGACTCTTTAGGATCACCCCTCCACTTT,CSVEDGDSLGSPLHF,TRBJ1-6,NA,TRBV29-1,NA
TGTGCCAGCAGTTACCGCGGGAGACCGGGAGAGACCCAGTACTTC,CASSYRGRPGETQYF,TRBJ2-5,NA,TRBV6-2/TRBV6-3,TRBD2
TGTGCCAGCAGCCAACCGGGACTAGTGCGGGGTGAGCAGTTCTTC,CASSQPGLVRGEQFF,TRBJ2-1,NA,TRBV14,TRBD2
TGTGCCAGCTCTTGGACAGTAAGCTCTGGAAACACCATATATTTT,CASSWTVSSGNTIYF,TRBJ1-3,NA,TRBV18,NA
TGTGCCAGTAGACAGTGGGAGAGAAACAATGAGCAGTTCTTC,CASRQWERNNEQFF,TRBJ2-1,NA,TRBV19,NA
TGTGCCAGCCTCAACGCAGCGGGAGGCTACAATGAGCAGTTCTTC,CASLNAAGGYNEQFF,TRBJ2-1,many,TRBV5-6,TRBD2
TGTGCCAGTAGTATAGGCGGAGAGACCCAGTACTTC,CASSIGGETQYF,TRBJ2-5,NA,TRBV19,NA
TGCGCCAGCAGCCCCGGGACTAGCGCGTACAATGAGCAGTTCTTC,CASSPGTSAYNEQFF,TRBJ2-1,few,TRBV5-1,TRBD2
TGTGCCAGTAGTACCCGGGACTCCCATAGTGAAGCTTTCTTT,CASSTRDSHSEAFF,TRBJ1-1,NA,TRBV19,NA
TGTGCCAGCAGTTACGAGACTAGCGGGAGATTTGGGGCCAACGTCCTGACTTTC,CASSYETSGRFGANVLTF,TRBJ2-6,NA,TRBV6-2/TRBV6-3,TRBD2
TGCGCCAGCAGCCGGAGGGATGGGACAGGGAACACCGGGGAGCTGTTTTTT,CASSRRDGTGNTGELFF,TRBJ2-2,NA,TRBV4-3,TRBD1
TGCGCCAGCAGCGGACTAGCGGCCGGGGAGCTGTTTTTT,CASSGLAAGELFF,TRBJ2-2,NA,TRBV5-1,TRBD2
TGTGCCAGCAGCCAAGGAAGACTAGCGGGACAAGAGACCCAGTACTTC,CASSQGRLAGQETQYF,TRBJ2-5,NA,TRBV3-1/TRBV3-2,TRBD2
TGTGCCAGTAGTATTCTCCGAGACAGGGGGAACGGGCACTACACCTTC,CASSILRDRGNGHYTF,TRBJ1-2,few,TRBV19,TRBD1
TGTGCCAGCAGATCGCCGGGGGGTAACTCCTACGAGCAGTACTTC,CASRSPGGNSYEQYF,TRBJ2-7,NA,TRBV28,TRBD2
TGTGCCATCGGAGGGGCGGCGGGAGGGGCAGGGGAGCAGTTCTTC,CAIGGAAGGAGEQFF,TRBJ2-1,NA,TRBV10-3,TRBD2
TGTGCCAGCAGTTCCACTAGCGGGGGAACCTACAATGAGCAGTTCTTC,CASSSTSGGTYNEQFF,TRBJ2-1,NA,TRBV27,TRBD2
TGTGCCAGCAGCGCTTTGGAGGGCCGGATAGATACGCAGTATTTT,CASSALEGRIDTQYF,TRBJ2-3,NA,TRBV9,NA
TGCTGCGTTGGGAGGGGGGGACTAGCGGGACGGGAGACCCAGTACTTC,CCVGRGGLAGRETQYF,TRBJ2-5,NA,TRBV29-1,TRBD2
TGTGCCAGCTCGCCGACAGGGGGTTTCTACGAGCAGTACTTC,CASSPTGGFYEQYF,TRBJ2-7,NA,TRBV9,TRBD1
TGCAGTGCTAGTATGATGCGGGCTAGCGGGAGAACGGGAGCCTCCTACAATGAGCAGTTCTTC,CSASMMRASGRTGASYNEQFF,TRBJ2-1,NA,TRBV20-1,TRBD2